One sample yielded the 24 T cell receptor beta chains listed below, sequenced in a study of PD-1 and CTLA-4 blockade in melanoma. Libraries were prepared by immunoSEQ multiplex PCR; TCRdb keeps only in-frame clonotypes and omits some of them. Here the sample spans 25,000 to 40,000 clones, 88% being singletons. The specimen comprised CD8+ T cells from peripheral blood, sampled from a patient given anti-PD-1 treatment. The receptors stem from a human donor with melanoma.

J is TRBJ2-3 and V is TRBV24-1; 9 nucleotides agree with TRBD1. The CDR3 covers 17 residues. Per the germline V gene, CDR1 is KGHDR and CDR2 is SFDVKD. Germline trimming cut 7 bases from V and 3 bases from J; bases unmatched to any gene: 13. The CDR3, as DNA: TGTGCCACCAGCGATCCGGGACAGGGTGTCGGGACAGATACGCAGTATTTT. Protein product: CATSDPGQGVGTDTQYF.

The chain combines TRBV27 with TRBJ2-5, with D possibly matching TRBD1 (5 bases). The V gene's germline CDR1 is MNHEY and CDR2 SMNVEV (reference sequence). V shed 4 bases and J shed 4 bases, with 10 bases lying between them. The CDR3 is 13 amino acids. Here the CDR3 reads CASSSQGPETQYF. CDR3 sequence (DNA): TGTGCCAGCAGTTCCCAGGGCCCAGAGACCCAGTACTTC.

The genes are TRBV6-5 and TRBJ2-7; 8 nucleotides match TRBD2. CDR1 and CDR2 (germline): MNHEY, SVGAGI. This CDR3 region has 14 residues. The junction had 3 bases not matched to a gene; V was cut back by 2 bases and J by 3 bases. This chain's CDR3 is CASSYERGGYEQYF. For the CDR3, the DNA is TGTGCCAGCAGTTACGAACGGGGGGGCTACGAGCAGTACTTC.

The chain links TRBV29-1 to TRBJ2-5, with TRBD2 matching over 10 bases. Germline assignment: CDR1 SQVTM and CDR2 ANQGSEA. V gave up 0 bases and J gave up 4 bases; unmatched junction bases: 11. The CDR3 sequence is 17 residues long. The DNA of the CDR3 is TGCAGCGTTGAAGATCCTCTAGCGGGGGCTGTGCGAGAGACCCAGTACTTC. Residues: CSVEDPLAGAVRETQYF. Supplemented by reference TRBV29-1 and TRBJ2-5, the full variable domain reads SAVISQKPSRDICQRGTSLTIQCQVDSQVTMMFWYRQQPGQSLTLIATANQGSEATYESGFVIDKFPISRPNLTFSTLTVSNMSPEDSSIYLCSVEDPLAGAVRETQYFGPGTRLLVL.

Here the CDR3 DNA reads TGTGCCAGCATTGCAGCTAACACTGAAGCTTTCTTT. Protein: CASIAANTEAFF. The genes are TRBV2 and TRBJ1-1, with D uncertain. CDR3 length: 12 residues. V was cut by 7 bases and J by 2 bases, with 8 bases left in between. Looked up from germline, CDR1 is SNHLY and CDR2 is FYNNEI.

V usage is TRBV6-2 or TRBV6-3 and J usage is TRBJ2-2; D is ambiguous. The CDR3 is made up of 13 amino acids. Germline V CDR1 and CDR2: MNHEY, SVGEGT. V was shortened by 1 base and J by 5 bases, with 5 bases between the two germline ends. The CDR3 DNA reads TGTGCCAGCAGTTACTTCCGGACCGGGGAGCTGTTTTTT. Translating gives CASSYFRTGELFF.

This chain uses TRBV20-1 with TRBJ2-1; 14 positions agree with TRBD2. CDR3 length: 17 residues. The V and J ends lost 3 bases and 6 bases, in that order; junction bases with no gene match: 10. Germline lookup yields CDR1 DFQATT and CDR2 SNEGSKA (reference sequence). CDR3 amino acids: CSASPGLAGGWSNEQFF. The CDR3 DNA is TGCAGTGCTAGTCCTGGACTAGCGGGGGGTTGGAGCAATGAGCAGTTCTTC.

The rearrangement uses TRBV11-2 and TRBJ1-2, with D uncertain. V lost 0 bases and J 5 bases, leaving 13 bases between the germline ends. From germline, CDR1 is SGHAT and CDR2 FQNNGV. This CDR3 has 15 residues. The chain's CDR3 is CASSLDLGSSYGYTF. In DNA form, the CDR3 reads TGTGCCAGCAGCTTAGATCTGGGCAGCAGTTATGGCTACACCTTC.

The V and J genes are TRBV5-6 and TRBJ1-1, with no clear D. V lost 0 bases and J 1 base, leaving 10 bases between the germline ends. The CDR3 extends over 15 amino acids. Germline CDR1 and CDR2: SGHDT and YYEEEE. CDR3 nucleotides: TGTGCCAGCAGCTTGGCCATGGAGGGGAACACTGAAGCTTTCTTT. Translating gives CASSLAMEGNTEAFF.

This clone has a single count. V usage is TRBV6-2 or TRBV6-3 and J usage is TRBJ1-4; a weak D match, TRBD1 (5 bases). V was cut by 4 bases and J by 4 bases, with 13 bases left in between. The germline V gene has CDR1 MNHEY and CDR2 SVGEGT. The CDR3 consists of 15 residues. This chain's CDR3 is CASSLPGTVNEKLFF. The DNA for the CDR3 is TGTGCCAGCAGTTTACCCGGGACGGTTAATGAAAAACTGTTTTTT.

The rearrangement uses TRBV2 and TRBJ1-5; D is perhaps TRBD1 (6 bases). This CDR3 comprises 15 residues. Deletions cut 2 bases from V and 2 bases from J, with 10 bases between. Per the germline V gene, CDR1 is SNHLY and CDR2 is FYNNEI. CDR3 in DNA: TGTGCCAGCAGTGAAAGGGGGGTTGGCAATCAGCCCCAGCATTTT. It specifies CASSERGVGNQPQHF.

The V call is TRBV4-1, the J call TRBJ1-2, with D perhaps matching TRBD1 (5 bases). V lost 0 bases and J 6 bases, leaving 14 bases between the germline ends. CDR3 length equals 15 residues. CDR1 and CDR2 (germline): MGHRA, YSYEKL. The CDR3 reads CASSQDDGGRNGYTF. CDR3 nucleotides: TGCGCCAGCAGCCAAGATGACGGGGGACGGAATGGCTACACCTTC.

A single count supports this clone. V is TRBV7-8 and J is TRBJ2-3; 7 nucleotides match TRBD1. CDR1 SGHVS and CDR2 FQNEAQ come from the germline V gene. The CDR3 extends over 15 amino acids. J lost 0 bases, V lost 5 bases, and 5 bases had no gene match. CDR3: CASSEQGFSTDTQYF. As DNA, the CDR3 is TGTGCCAGCAGCGAACAGGGGTTTAGCACAGATACGCAGTATTTT.

The gene calls are TRBV28 and TRBJ1-4; TRBD1 aligns across 7 bases. Germline V gives CDR1 MDHEN, CDR2 SYDVKM. J was trimmed by 7 bases and V by 4 bases; bases with no gene match: 6. The length of the CDR3 is 14 residues. The CDR3 spells CASSWEGAREKLFF. CDR3 coding DNA: TGTGCCAGCAGTTGGGAGGGGGCGCGTGAAAAACTGTTTTTT.

This chain connects TRBV19 to TRBJ1-1; D possibly corresponds to TRBD1 (6 bases). Trimming stripped 5 bases from V and 0 bases from J, with 16 bases between. The CDR3 covers 16 residues. Germline values: CDR1 LNHDA, CDR2 SQIVND (reference sequence). CDR3: CASSVMDSWMNTEAFF. For the CDR3, the DNA is TGTGCCAGTAGTGTAATGGACAGTTGGATGAACACTGAAGCTTTCTTT.

The chain employs TRBV19 and TRBJ1-1; 7 nucleotides match TRBD1. There are 16 residues in the CDR3. Germline CDR1 is LNHDA and CDR2 is SQIVND (reference sequence). J lost 2 bases, V lost 3 bases, and 9 bases had no gene match. The CDR3 coding sequence is TGTGCCAGTAGTATCCTGGGAGGGGGCGATAACACTGAAGCTTTCTTT. It codes for CASSILGGGDNTEAFF.

The chain links TRBV5-4 to TRBJ1-1; D remains ambiguous. CDR3 length equals 15 residues. Germline CDR1 SGHNT, CDR2 YYREEE (reference sequence). Trimming took off 4 bases at V and 4 bases at J, with 17 bases between the two ends. The DNA for the CDR3 is TGTGCCAGCAGCCCCATTGAGGGCAGCCTCACTGAAGCTTTCTTT. Protein: CASSPIEGSLTEAFF. The variable domain in full, completed from reference TRBV5-4 and TRBJ1-1, reads ETGVTQSPTHLIKTRGQQVTLRCSSQSGHNTVSWYQQALGQGPQFIFQYYREEENGRGNFPPRFSGLQFPNYSSELNVNALELDDSALYLCASSPIEGSLTEAFFGQGTRLTVV.

V and J are TRBV27 and TRBJ2-2; 11 nucleotides agree with TRBD1. V lost 5 bases and J lost 3; bases outside the gene matches: 2. The CDR3 is 15 amino acids. Germline assignment: CDR1 MNHEY and CDR2 SMNVEV (reference sequence). CDR3 sequence: CASSRDRGYTGELFF. The CDR3 region has the DNA TGTGCCAGCAGTCGGGACAGGGGGTACACCGGGGAGCTGTTTTTT.

The CDR3 sequence is CASSQTSSYNEQFF. In DNA, the CDR3 is TGTGCCAGCAGCCAAACAAGCTCCTACAATGAGCAGTTCTTC. This chain connects TRBV7-2 to TRBJ2-1; no clear D gene. This CDR3 has 14 residues. CDR1 is SGHTA and CDR2 is FQGNSA in the germline V gene. Trimming removed 5 bases from V and 0 bases from J, with 8 bases in between.

The chain uses TRBV19 and TRBJ1-1; TRBD1 matches at 8 bases. The ends lost 1 base at V and 5 bases at J; junction bases unmatched: 3. Looked up from germline, CDR1 is LNHDA and CDR2 is SQIVND (reference sequence). This CDR3 contains 14 residues. The CDR3: CASSIGQGATEAFF. The CDR3 DNA follows: TGTGCCAGTAGTATAGGGCAGGGGGCGACTGAAGCTTTCTTT.

This rearrangement joins TRBV4-2 to TRBJ1-2, with a weak D call TRBD1 (5 bases). V lost 0 bases and J 6 bases, leaving 14 bases between the germline ends. This CDR3 has 15 residues. CDR1 and CDR2 from the germline V gene are LGHNA and YNFKEQ. The CDR3 sequence: CASSQDLPGTDGYTF. Here the CDR3 DNA reads TGTGCCAGCAGCCAAGATCTTCCGGGGACCGATGGCTACACCTTC.

This chain uses TRBV7-8 with TRBJ1-1, with a tentative D call TRBD1 (5 bases). From germline, CDR1 is SGHVS and CDR2 FQNEAQ. The CDR3 covers 14 residues. Trimming removed 1 base from V and 8 bases from J, with 14 bases in between. CDR3 nucleotide sequence: TGTGCCAGCAGCTTAGGTCTGGGGGGAAGCGAAGCTTTCTTT. Translated: CASSLGLGGSEAFF. The variable domain in full, completed from reference TRBV7-8 and TRBJ1-1, reads GAGVSQSPRYKVAKRGQDVALRCDPISGHVSLFWYQQALGQGPEFLTYFQNEAQLDKSGLPSDRFFAERPEGSVSTLKIQRTQQEDSAVYLCASSLGLGGSEAFFGQGTRLTVV.

V and J are TRBV2 and TRBJ1-4, with TRBD1 identical over 10 bases. CDR3 length: 14 residues. CDR1 and CDR2 from the germline V gene are SNHLY and FYNNEI. The J segment lost 8 bases and the V segment lost 1 base, leaving 1 base of the junction unmatched. The CDR3: CASSEGDRGEKLFF. For the CDR3, the DNA is TGTGCCAGCAGTGAAGGGGACAGGGGCGAAAAACTGTTTTTT.

The V call is TRBV5-5, the J call TRBJ2-7, with 8 nucleotides matching TRBD2. This CDR3 has 12 residues. CDR1 is SGHKS, CDR2 YYEKEE, per germline (reference sequence). V lost 7 bases and J lost 2; bases outside the gene matches: 2. The CDR3 nucleotides are TGTGCCAGCTTCGGGGGGGCCTACGAGCAGTACTTC. Protein sequence: CASFGGAYEQYF.